This T cell receptor beta chain was sequenced during a study of hypomethylating agent response in myelodysplastic syndrome. The wider study: Patients received azacitidine (about 70% of the 11) or decitabine (3 of 11). Most often mutated was TET2, found in about 50% of the 11 patients. Study results and caveats: This small study analyzed only roughly ten patients.

No T-cell subset sorting was done; bone marrow was analyzed in bulk. Method: immunoSEQ multiplex PCR; TCRdb's copy keeps in-frame clones and lacks some. The repertoire holds approximately 11,000 clones, with approximately 86% as singletons. This clone was detected only a few times. Its target is not known. V was pared by 0 bases and J by 1 base, with 13 bases between. There are 17 residues in the CDR3. Germline V gives CDR1 SEHNR, CDR2 FQNEAQ (reference sequence). Source: bone marrow, taken before or after starting hypomethylating agent treatment for myelodysplastic syndrome (not recorded which). The receptor was derived from a human donor with myelodysplastic syndrome. The chain joins TRBV7-9 to TRBJ2-1; no clear D gene. The CDR3 reads CASSLAPPRSSYNEQFF. CDR3 DNA sequence: TGTGCCAGCAGCTTAGCCCCACCTAGAAGTTCCTACAATGAGCAGTTCTTC.